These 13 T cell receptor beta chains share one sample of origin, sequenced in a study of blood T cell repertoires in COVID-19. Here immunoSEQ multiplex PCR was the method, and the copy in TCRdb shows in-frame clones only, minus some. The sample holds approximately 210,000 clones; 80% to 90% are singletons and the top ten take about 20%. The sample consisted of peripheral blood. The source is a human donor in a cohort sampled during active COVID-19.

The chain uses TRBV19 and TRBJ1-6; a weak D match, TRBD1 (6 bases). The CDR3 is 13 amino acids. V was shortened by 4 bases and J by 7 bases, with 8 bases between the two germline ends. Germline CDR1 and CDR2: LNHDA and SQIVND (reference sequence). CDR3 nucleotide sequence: TGTGCCAGTAGTACCGACAGGAATTCACCCCTCCACTTT. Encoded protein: CASSTDRNSPLHF.

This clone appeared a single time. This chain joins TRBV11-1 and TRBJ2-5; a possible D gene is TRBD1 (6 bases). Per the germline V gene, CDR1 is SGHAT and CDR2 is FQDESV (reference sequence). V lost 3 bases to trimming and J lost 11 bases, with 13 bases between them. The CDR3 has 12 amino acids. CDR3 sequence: CASSFQRGTQYF. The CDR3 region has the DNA TGTGCCAGCAGCTTTCAGCGAGGGACACAGTACTTC.

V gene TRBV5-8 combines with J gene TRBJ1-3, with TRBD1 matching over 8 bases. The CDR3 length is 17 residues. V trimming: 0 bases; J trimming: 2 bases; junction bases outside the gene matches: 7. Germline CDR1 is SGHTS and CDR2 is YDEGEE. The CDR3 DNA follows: TGTGCCAGCAGCTTGGCCAGCGCGACAGGGGCTGGAAACACCATATATTTT. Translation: CASSLASATGAGNTIYF.

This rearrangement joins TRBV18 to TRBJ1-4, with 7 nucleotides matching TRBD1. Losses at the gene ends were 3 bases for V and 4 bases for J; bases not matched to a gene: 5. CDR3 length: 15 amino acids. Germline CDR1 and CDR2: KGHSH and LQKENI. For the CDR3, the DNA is TGTGCCAGCTCACCGACCCGACAGGGTAATGAAAAACTGTTTTTT. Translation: CASSPTRQGNEKLFF.

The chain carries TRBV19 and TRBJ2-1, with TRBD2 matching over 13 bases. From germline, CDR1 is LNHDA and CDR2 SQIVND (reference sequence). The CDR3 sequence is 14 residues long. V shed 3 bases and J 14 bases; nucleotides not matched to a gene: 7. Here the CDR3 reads CASSIGLAGESKFF. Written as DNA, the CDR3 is TGTGCCAGTAGTATCGGACTAGCGGGAGAAAGTAAGTTCTTC.

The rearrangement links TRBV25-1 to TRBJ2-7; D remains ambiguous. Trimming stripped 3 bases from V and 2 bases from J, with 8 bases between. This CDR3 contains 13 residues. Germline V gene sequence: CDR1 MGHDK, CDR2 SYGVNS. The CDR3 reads CASSERGTYEQYF. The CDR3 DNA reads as TGTGCCAGCAGTGAGCGAGGTACCTACGAGCAGTACTTC.

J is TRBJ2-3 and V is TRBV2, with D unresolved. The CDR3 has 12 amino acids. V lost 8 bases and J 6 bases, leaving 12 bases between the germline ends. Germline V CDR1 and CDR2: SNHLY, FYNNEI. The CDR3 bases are TGTGCCAGCTGTGTAGTTACTGATACGCAGTATTTT. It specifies CASCVVTDTQYF.

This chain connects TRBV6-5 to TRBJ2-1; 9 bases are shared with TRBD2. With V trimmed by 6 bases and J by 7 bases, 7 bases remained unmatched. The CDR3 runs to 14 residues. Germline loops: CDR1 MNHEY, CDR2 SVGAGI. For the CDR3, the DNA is TGTGCCAGCAGAGCGGGGGGCGAGGGGAATGAGCAGTTCTTC. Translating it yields CASRAGGEGNEQFF.

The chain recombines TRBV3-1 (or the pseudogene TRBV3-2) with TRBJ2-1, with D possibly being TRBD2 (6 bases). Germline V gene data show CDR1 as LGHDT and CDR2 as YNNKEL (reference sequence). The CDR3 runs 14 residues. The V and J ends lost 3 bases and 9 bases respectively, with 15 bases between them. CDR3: CASSQGLAISEQFF. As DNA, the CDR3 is TGTGCCAGCAGCCAGGGACTTGCGATAAGTGAGCAGTTCTTC.

CDR3 coding DNA: TGCGCCAGCAGCTCACAGACAGGGACTAATGAAAAACTGTTTTTT. Its translation is CASSSQTGTNEKLFF. The chain combines TRBV5-1 with TRBJ1-4, with 7 bases that match TRBD1. The germline gives CDR1 SGHRS, CDR2 YFSETQ. V lost 3 bases, J lost 2 bases, and 4 bases stayed unmatched. There are 15 residues in the CDR3. Filled out from reference TRBV5-1 and TRBJ1-4, the complete variable domain reads KAGVTQTPRYLIKTRGQQVTLSCSPISGHRSVSWYQQTPGQGLQFLFEYFSETQRNKGNFPGRFSGRQFSNSRSEMNVSTLELGDSALYLCASSSQTGTNEKLFFGSGTQLSVL.

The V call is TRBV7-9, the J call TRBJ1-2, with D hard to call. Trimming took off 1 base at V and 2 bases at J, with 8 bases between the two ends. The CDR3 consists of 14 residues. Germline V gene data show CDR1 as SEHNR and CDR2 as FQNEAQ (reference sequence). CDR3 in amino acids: CASSLESQNYGYTF. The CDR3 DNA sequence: TGTGCCAGCAGCTTAGAGTCTCAGAACTATGGCTACACCTTC.

DNA for the CDR3: TGTGCCAGCAGCTTAGGAGGATCGTACCAAGAGACCCAGTACTTC. It codes for CASSLGGSYQETQYF. The chain employs TRBV11-1 and TRBJ2-5; no definite D call. The CDR3 runs to 15 residues. CDR1 is SGHAT and CDR2 is FQDESV in the germline V gene (reference sequence). Trimming removed 1 base from V and 0 bases from J, with 9 bases in between.

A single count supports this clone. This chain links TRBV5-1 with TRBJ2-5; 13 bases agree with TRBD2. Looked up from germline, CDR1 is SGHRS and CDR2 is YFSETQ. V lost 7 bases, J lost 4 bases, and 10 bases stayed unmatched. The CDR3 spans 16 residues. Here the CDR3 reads CASHPLAGGPSETQYF. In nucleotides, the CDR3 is TGCGCCAGCCACCCACTAGCGGGAGGGCCCTCAGAGACCCAGTACTTC.